One TCR beta chain is described in this entry. The PCR used 60 Vbeta and 13 Jbeta primers. This table comes from immunoSEQ multiplex PCR, and its TCRdb copy is limited to in-frame clones, with some not included. The sample contains about 140,000 clones, roughly four fifths of which appear only once. This specimen comes from a study of cytomegalovirus exposure and HLA in healthy donors. The CDR3 runs to 14 residues. Germline V CDR1 and CDR2: SGHNT, YYREEE (reference sequence). V shed 4 bases and J 6 bases; nucleotides not matched to a gene: 4. The rearrangement joins TRBV5-4 to TRBJ1-3; 10 positions agree with TRBD1. The sample consisted of PBMCs. This sequence was found in a woman between 40 and 55 years old in good health and CMV-seronegative. The CDR3 protein is CASSRDRGENTIYF. CDR3 DNA: TGTGCCAGCAGCCGGGACAGGGGCGAAAACACCATATATTTT.